The 8 T cell receptor beta chains listed next were all sequenced from one sample in a study of T cell clonotyping in hematopoietic cell transplantation. The assay was immunoSEQ multiplex PCR, and TCRdb's table has in-frame clones only and misses some. The sample contains approximately 41,000 clones, around 84% of which appear only once. Time point given: recipient sample about 28 days before transplant, after cytoreduction. The sequencing here drew on peripheral blood mononuclear cells, taken before stem cell transplant. These receptors all come from a man aged 55 to 70 with acute myeloid leukemia. Some clones in this sample may be carry-over from other donors' samples.

The chain uses TRBV5-4 and TRBJ1-1, with 7 bases matching TRBD1. Per the germline V gene, CDR1 is SGHNT and CDR2 is YYREEE (reference sequence). CDR3 length: 15 residues. After removal of 4 bases from V and 3 bases from J, the junction contained 9 bases not matched to a gene. CDR3 in DNA: TGTGCCAGCAGCCCCCGGCCAGGGGGGGACACTGAAGCTTTCTTT. Its translation is CASSPRPGGDTEAFF.

This chain links TRBV25-1 with TRBJ1-2; 7 bases are a match to TRBD1. The CDR3 covers 18 residues. Germline V CDR1 and CDR2: MGHDK, SYGVNS. J was trimmed by 4 bases and V by 2 bases; bases with no gene match: 16. The CDR3 spells CASSELRQGKPGGYGYTF. The CDR3 nucleotides read TGTGCCAGCAGTGAACTGAGACAGGGAAAGCCAGGGGGCTATGGCTACACCTTC.

This clone appeared a few times. The chain employs TRBV5-5 and TRBJ2-7; TRBD1 aligns across 7 bases. The CDR3 consists of 14 residues. The J segment lost 3 bases and the V segment lost 0 bases, leaving 3 bases of the junction unmatched. Germline V gene sequence: CDR1 SGHKS, CDR2 YYEKEE (reference sequence). CDR3 DNA sequence: TGTGCCAGCAGCTTGGTTGACAGGGACTACGAGCAGTACTTC. It specifies CASSLVDRDYEQYF.

The J gene is TRBJ1-6, the V gene TRBV21-1. TRBV21-1 is noted as a pseudogene. The CDR3 is 20 amino acids. In DNA form, the CDR3 reads TGTGCCAGCAGCAAAGACTCGGGGCCCCACCCTCGCTCCTATAATTCACCCCTCCACTTT. This sequence encodes CASSKDSGPHPRSYNSPLHF.

The rearrangement links TRBV14 to TRBJ1-1; D call uncertain. The germline V gene encodes CDR1 SGHDN and CDR2 FVKESK. Trimming shortened V by 1 base and J by 4 bases, and 7 bases separated the two germline ends. The CDR3 extends over 13 amino acids. The CDR3 sequence is CASSQGWITEAFF. CDR3 nucleotide sequence: TGTGCCAGCAGCCAAGGGTGGATCACTGAAGCTTTCTTT.

This chain connects TRBV4-1 to TRBJ1-1; no reliable D call. The CDR3 has 16 residues. Germline V gene lookup returns CDR1 MGHRA and CDR2 YSYEKL. Trimming stripped 4 bases from V and 1 base from J, with 16 bases between. The CDR3 sequence: CASSLTGLLSNTEAFF. The CDR3 coding sequence is TGCGCCAGCAGCCTTACCGGGTTGCTCTCGAACACTGAAGCTTTCTTT.

The J gene is TRBJ1-4, the V gene TRBV7-8; 7 bases agree with TRBD1. The V segment lost 5 bases and the J segment 5 bases; nucleotides outside the gene matches: 5. Germline lookup yields CDR1 SGHVS and CDR2 FQNEAQ. This CDR3 contains 14 residues. CDR3 residues: CASSQGQQNEKLFF. The CDR3 coding sequence is TGTGCCAGCAGCCAGGGACAGCAAAATGAAAAACTGTTTTTT.

The chain combines TRBV19 with TRBJ1-1; D might be TRBD1 (6 bases). V lost 3 bases and J 3 bases, leaving 11 bases between the germline ends. Germline V lookup: CDR1 LNHDA, CDR2 SQIVND (reference sequence). This CDR3 is built from 14 residues. The CDR3 DNA sequence: TGTGCCAGTAGTATGGGAGGGGGTTACACTGAAGCTTTCTTT. It is translated as CASSMGGGYTEAFF. The full variable domain, its missing parts supplied by reference TRBV19 and TRBJ1-1, is DGGITQSPKYLFRKEGQNVTLSCEQNLNHDAMYWYRQDPGQGLRLIYYSQIVNDFQKGDIAEGYSVSREKKESFPLTVTSAQKNPTAFYLCASSMGGGYTEAFFGQGTRLTVV.